Listed below are T cell receptor beta chains from one sample, sequenced in a study of cytomegalovirus exposure and HLA in healthy donors. Sequencing used immunoSEQ multiplex PCR; TCRdb keeps in-frame clones, though not all of them. Of 250,000 to 350,000 clones in the sample, 80% to 90% are singletons; the top ten hold less than 4.5%. The sequenced material came from PBMCs. Receptors were obtained from a man in his forties or fifties in good health and CMV-seropositive. Both conserved end residues are part of each CDR3. The D gene is left open where the match is weak.

CASSLWVGALGDTQYF | - | TRBJ2-3 | TRBV28
CASSPLAGGKADTQYF | TRBD2 | TRBJ2-3 | TRBV4-1
CASSYNRGQPQHF | TRBD1 | TRBJ1-5 | TRBV6-6
CASSLSREREQFF | - | TRBJ2-1 | TRBV7-7
CASSPRGQGPSGANVLTF | TRBD1 | TRBJ2-6 | TRBV5-8
CASIETGAGEKLFF | TRBD1 | TRBJ1-4 | TRBV28
CASSWDKGYEQFF | - | TRBJ2-1 | TRBV5-4
CASSSGQGGGELFF | TRBD1 | TRBJ2-2 | TRBV19
CASQGLAGGFPYEQFF | TRBD2 | TRBJ2-1 | TRBV11-1
CASSHTGSNQPQHF | - | TRBJ1-5 | TRBV4-1
CASSLWADRGELFF | - | TRBJ2-2 | TRBV11-2
CAWTQRGGAIIGELFF | TRBD2 | TRBJ2-2 | TRBV30
CASVGSGTYYEQYF | - | TRBJ2-7 | TRBV2
CASSVLAGDTGELFF | TRBD2 | TRBJ2-2 | TRBV2
CASSLMSPTGYSTDTQYF | TRBD1 | TRBJ2-3 | TRBV7-6
CASSFPGGASYNEQFF | TRBD2 | TRBJ2-1 | TRBV11-2
CASRRSYLYEQYF | - | - | TRBV2
CATSRSGELYEQYF | - | TRBJ2-7 | TRBV15
CASSDGGQINQPQHF | TRBD1 | TRBJ1-5 | TRBV2
CSVQGRGTSGLGPGELFF | TRBD2 | TRBJ2-2 | TRBV29-1
CASSRGQVWRNEQFF | - | TRBJ2-1 | TRBV2
CASSPGPPGLADEQYF | TRBD2 | TRBJ2-7 | TRBV19
CASSDEGTGTHEQYF | TRBD1 | TRBJ2-7 | TRBV6-1
CASSSGLSGQYF | TRBD2 | TRBJ2-7 | TRBV5-1
CATSSGGQGGGYTF | TRBD1 | TRBJ1-2 | TRBV15
CASSPRQGGYNEQFF | TRBD1 | TRBJ2-1 | TRBV7-6
CASSLRGLEQYF | - | TRBJ2-7 | TRBV5-1
CASSLGWAGGYGYTF | - | TRBJ1-2 | TRBV13
CASSSTSGTYEQYF | TRBD2 | TRBJ2-7 | TRBV5-6
CASSPAGGAGVDTQYF | TRBD2 | TRBJ2-3 | TRBV28
CASSQGELGYEQYF | - | TRBJ2-7 | TRBV4-1
CASKTGNQPQHF | - | TRBJ1-5 | TRBV28
CASSPTEGLANNEQFF | TRBD2 | TRBJ2-1 | TRBV19
CASSLGGNEQFF | - | TRBJ2-1 | TRBV13
CASSRDRVWEKLFF | TRBD1 | TRBJ1-4 | TRBV27
CSAIGQGKVIYEQYF | TRBD1 | TRBJ2-7 | TRBV29-1
CASSPGTSGYNEQFF | TRBD2 | TRBJ2-1 | TRBV27
CASKGQGFEQYF | TRBD1 | TRBJ2-7 | TRBV19
CASSATSPAEFF | - | TRBJ2-1 | TRBV11-2
CASSPGVLKSNEKLFF | - | TRBJ1-4 | TRBV5-1
CASSYDSGYEQYF | - | TRBJ2-7 | TRBV11-2